The clone carrying this T cell receptor beta chain was seen only a few times. Its matching antigen is unknown. A J-beta primer mix and a sample-barcoded 5' primer were used in a second PCR of about 7 to 11 cycles. MiXCR, run by TCRdb on the 5' RACE reads, gives a single entry per CDR3 protein. The data hold 1.5 million to 2 million distinct CDR3 sequences, with around half observed a single time. This sample was included in a study of blood T cells in healthy people across ages. Germline loops: CDR1 MNHEY, CDR2 SVGEGT. Trimming took 6 bases from V and 2 from J, leaving 11 bases between them. This CDR3 has 13 amino acids. Study-level findings and limits: As age increased, TCR beta diversity per million T cells fell in a roughly linear fashion.

Specimen: blood. The receptor was isolated from a woman aged 40 to 50 in good health. The chain carries TRBV6-2 or TRBV6-3 and TRBJ2-7; no firm D call. The CDR3 region is CASSKQSAYEQYF. CDR3 in DNA: TGTGCCAGCAGCAAACAATCTGCCTACGAGCAGTACTTC.